The 22 T cell receptor beta chains listed next were all sequenced from one sample in a study of T cell responses to AZD1222 COVID-19 vaccine. Assay: immunoSEQ multiplex PCR; the TCRdb copy retains only in-frame clones and omits some. This table has roughly 120,000 clones, about nine tenths appearing once. The specimen comprised peripheral blood, sampled 28 days after the second AZD1222 dose. The receptors shown here come from an adult who received the AZD1222 COVID-19 vaccine.

The J gene is TRBJ2-7, the V gene TRBV6-2 or TRBV6-3; a weak D match, TRBD1 (5 bases). Germline CDR1 reads MNHEY; CDR2 reads SVGEGT. There are 16 residues in the CDR3. V was clipped by 0 bases and J by 4 bases, with 16 bases between them. CDR3 residues: CASSYSPDNFPYEQYF. CDR3 DNA: TGTGCCAGCAGTTACTCTCCGGACAATTTCCCGTACGAGCAGTACTTC.

The chain employs TRBV20-1 and TRBJ2-3; the D gene is possibly TRBD1 (6 bases). The germline CDR1 and CDR2 sequences are DFQATT and SNEGSKA (reference sequence). V was shortened by 4 bases and J by 0 bases, with 23 bases between the two germline ends. The CDR3 contains 18 residues. CDR3 loop: CSANEMDSSHTSTDTQYF. CDR3 DNA sequence: TGCAGTGCTAATGAGATGGACAGTTCACACACTAGCACAGATACGCAGTATTTT.

The chain combines TRBV24-1 with TRBJ2-5; 9 nucleotides line up with TRBD1. The CDR3 runs to 13 residues. Germline-derived CDR1 and CDR2 are KGHDR and SFDVKD. J was trimmed by 3 bases and V by 10 bases; bases with no gene match: 5. CDR3 sequence: CATRRQGEETQYF. The CDR3 DNA reads as TGTGCCACGCGAAGACAGGGGGAAGAGACCCAGTACTTC.

V gene TRBV4-3 combines with J gene TRBJ1-3; TRBD1 is a possible D gene (5 bases). CDR1 is LGHNA, CDR2 YSLEER, per germline. V was clipped by 1 base and J by 0 bases, with 10 bases between them. The CDR3 is made up of 16 amino acids. The CDR3 loop reads CASSQGYRSSGNTIYF. The CDR3 DNA reads TGCGCCAGCAGCCAAGGGTACAGGAGCTCTGGAAACACCATATATTTT.

The genes are TRBV14 and TRBJ2-7, with 9 nucleotides matching TRBD1. Trimming cost V 4 bases and J 4 bases; bases outside gene matches: 2. The germline gives CDR1 SGHDN, CDR2 FVKESK. The CDR3 extends over 13 amino acids. The CDR3, as DNA: TGTGCCAGCAGCCCTGACAGGGGGTACGAGCAGTACTTC. This translates into CASSPDRGYEQYF.

CDR3 nucleotide sequence: TGCAGCGTTCTCAGTTGGGAAGAGACCCAGTACTTC. Protein: CSVLSWEETQYF. V usage is TRBV29-1 and J usage is TRBJ2-5, with D uncertain. Germline V lookup: CDR1 SQVTM, CDR2 ANQGSEA. The CDR3 has 12 amino acids. V was shortened by 5 bases and J by 3 bases, with 10 bases between the two germline ends.

The chain couples TRBV3-1 (or the pseudogene TRBV3-2) to TRBJ2-2; 10 bases align to TRBD2. The CDR3 is 16 residues long. Germline V gene data show CDR1 as LGHDT and CDR2 as YNNKEL (reference sequence). V lost 4 bases to trimming and J lost 5 bases; unmatched junction nucleotides: 7. Written as DNA, the CDR3 is TGTGCCAGCAGCCGAGGAGCGGGGGGGCGAACCGGGGAGCTGTTTTTT. Translated: CASSRGAGGRTGELFF.

The gene calls are TRBV11-3 and TRBJ1-1; unclear D gene. CDR3 size: 17 residues. Germline CDR1 SGHNT, CDR2 YENEEA. Trimming left V 5 bases short and J 2 bases short, with 21 bases between. This CDR3 reads CASSGFQRRQPNTEAFF. The CDR3 region has the DNA TGTGCCAGCAGCGGTTTTCAACGTCGGCAGCCTAACACTGAAGCTTTCTTT. The complete variable domain, with remaining parts taken from reference TRBV11-3 and TRBJ1-1, reads EAGVVQSPRYKIIEKKQPVAFWCNPISGHNTLYWYLQNLGQGPELLIRYENEEAVDDSQLPKDRFSAERLKGVDSTLKIQPAELGDSAVYLCASSGFQRRQPNTEAFFGQGTRLTVV.

The chain employs TRBV7-9 and TRBJ2-1; TRBD1 matches 9 bases. In germline, CDR1 is SEHNR, CDR2 FQNEAQ (reference sequence). The CDR3 loop spans 15 amino acids. The J segment lost 4 bases and the V segment lost 4 bases, leaving 5 bases of the junction unmatched. The CDR3 loop reads CASSSLGQGYNEQFF. CDR3 coding DNA: TGTGCCAGCAGCTCTCTTGGACAGGGGTACAATGAGCAGTTCTTC.

The V call is TRBV29-1, the J call TRBJ2-7; D could derive from TRBD1 or TRBD2 (5 bases each). CDR3 length equals 14 residues. V lost 4 bases and J lost 0, with 13 bases in between. CDR1 and CDR2 from the germline V gene are SQVTM and ANQGSEA. In nucleotides, the CDR3 is TGCAGCGTTGCAAAGTGGGACGCCTCCTACGAGCAGTACTTC. It yields the protein CSVAKWDASYEQYF.

The CDR3 nucleotides are TGTGCCAGCAGCCAAAATCGATTGGCGGGTGGGAAGTACTTC. Translating it yields CASSQNRLAGGKYF. V is TRBV6-5 and J is TRBJ2-7, with D perhaps TRBD2 (5 bases). V dropped 6 bases and J dropped 11 bases, with 23 bases sitting between them. This CDR3 region has 14 residues. Germline-derived CDR1 and CDR2 are MNHEY and SVGAGI.

The chain recombines TRBV6-2 or TRBV6-3 with TRBJ2-5, with D possibly being TRBD1 (6 bases). Germline CDR1 MNHEY, CDR2 SVGEGT. The CDR3 is 18 residues long. The V gene lost 1 base and the J gene lost 3 bases, with 21 bases spanning the gap. In nucleotides, the CDR3 is TGTGCCAGCAGTTACTTTGGGGGCCTACCTCAGAGTAAAGAGACCCAGTACTTC. This codes for CASSYFGGLPQSKETQYF.

This clone was seen just once. The sample contains more than one DNA sequence encoding this CDR3. The rearrangement joins TRBV15 to TRBJ2-7; 11 bases line up with TRBD1. Germline V lookup: CDR1 LNHNV, CDR2 YYDKDF (reference sequence). The trim removed 3 bases at V and 2 bases at J, leaving 0 bases unmatched. The CDR3 loop spans 14 amino acids. CDR3 sequence: CATSRGQGAYEQYF. The CDR3 DNA sequence: TGTGCCACCAGCAGGGGACAGGGGGCCTACGAGCAGTACTTC.

A remark on this clone: Germline is not matched at one junction end, which may reflect a read error. This chain uses TRBV7-7 with TRBJ2-5, with a weak D call TRBD1 (5 bases). This CDR3 spans 14 amino acids. The germline CDR1 and CDR2 sequences are SSHAT and FNYEAQ (reference sequence). CDR3 bases: TGTGCTAGCAGCTTAGGCAGGGCGCAAGAGACCCAGTACTTC. As protein: CASSLGRAQETQYF.

The CDR3 DNA is TGTGCCAGTAGTATAGCCAGGGGGCGGGGGGGCCCCACAGATACGCAGTATTTT. Residues: CASSIARGRGGPTDTQYF. The chain employs TRBV19 and TRBJ2-3; weak D call: TRBD2 (9 bases). Trimming took off 1 base at V and 2 bases at J, with 19 bases between the two ends. The CDR3 is 18 amino acids. The germline CDR1 and CDR2 sequences are LNHDA and SQIVND (reference sequence).

The DNA for the CDR3 is TGTGCCAGCAGCTCGATGGGACAGGGATCAGATACGCAGTATTTT. Translating it yields CASSSMGQGSDTQYF. V gene TRBV7-3 combines with J gene TRBJ2-3; 9 nucleotides match TRBD1. After removal of 4 bases from V and 4 bases from J, the junction contained 6 bases not matched to a gene. In germline, CDR1 is SGHTA, CDR2 FQGTGA. CDR3 length: 15 residues.

This chain connects TRBV10-3 to TRBJ2-3; the match to TRBD2 covers 9 bases. Germline CDR1 and CDR2: ENHRY and SYGVKD. The CDR3 loop spans 15 amino acids. J lost 1 base, V lost 8 bases, and 7 bases had no gene match. In DNA, the CDR3 is TGTGCCATCGCCGAGCCTAGCGGGGGCACAGATACGCAGTATTTT. Protein: CAIAEPSGGTDTQYF.

This rearrangement joins TRBV15 to TRBJ1-1; 11 bases are a match to TRBD1. Germline CDR1 reads LNHNV; CDR2 reads YYDKDF (reference sequence). Germline trimming cut 2 bases from V and 3 bases from J; bases unmatched to any gene: 8. The CDR3 runs to 17 residues. The CDR3 protein is CATSRSRGTGGDTEAFF. The CDR3 DNA reads as TGTGCCACCAGCAGATCCCGGGGGACAGGGGGAGACACTGAAGCTTTCTTT.

V usage is TRBV30 and J usage is TRBJ1-1; a possible D gene is TRBD1 (5 bases). Germline values: CDR1 GTSNPN, CDR2 SVGIG (reference sequence). CDR3 size: 12 residues. V was clipped by 5 bases and J by 2 bases, with 9 bases between them. CDR3 amino acids: CAWCRVNTEAFF. The CDR3 nucleotides are TGTGCCTGGTGCAGGGTCAACACTGAAGCTTTCTTT.

The V and J genes are TRBV6-2 or TRBV6-3 and TRBJ2-2; 8 nucleotides align to TRBD1. CDR3 size: 14 residues. Germline CDR1 and CDR2: MNHEY and SVGEGT. The J segment lost 3 bases and the V segment lost 5 bases, leaving 2 bases of the junction unmatched. Written as DNA, the CDR3 is TGTGCCAGCAGTCTACAGGGGGACACCGGGGAGCTGTTTTTT. Translating it yields CASSLQGDTGELFF.

This chain connects TRBV5-6 to TRBJ2-3; D remains ambiguous. The CDR3 extends over 12 amino acids. Germline CDR1 is SGHDT and CDR2 is YYEEEE. V dropped 3 bases and J dropped 10 bases, with 12 bases sitting between them. The DNA for the CDR3 is TGTGCCAGCAGCTCCTCCCACGCAGCGCAGTATTTT. Its translation: CASSSSHAAQYF. The full variable domain, with the rest looked up from reference TRBV5-6 and TRBJ2-3, is DAGVTQSPTHLIKTRGQQVTLRCSPKSGHDTVSWYQQALGQGPQFIFQYYEEEERQRGNFPDRFSGHQFPNYSSELNVNALLLGDSALYLCASSSSHAAQYFGPGTRLTVL.

The V gene is TRBV14, the J gene TRBJ2-7; D is possibly TRBD1 (6 bases). Trimming pared 0 bases from V and 6 bases from J, leaving 6 bases between. This CDR3 region has 12 residues. Germline-derived CDR1 and CDR2 are SGHDN and FVKESK. The CDR3 reads CASSQEQGEQYF. CDR3 DNA sequence: TGTGCCAGCAGCCAAGAACAGGGCGAGCAGTACTTC.